Below are 5 T cell receptor beta chains sequenced from a single sample in a study of blood T cell repertoires in COVID-19. Clones were read by immunoSEQ multiplex PCR, and TCRdb kept only the in-frame ones, dropping some. The sample records approximately 180,000 clones, approximately 80% being singletons. The sequencing input was peripheral blood. Receptor source: an elderly woman with COVID-19, enrolled during active disease.

V usage is TRBV3-1 (or the pseudogene TRBV3-2) and J usage is TRBJ2-5, with D possibly matching TRBD2 (6 bases). Trimming cost V 3 bases and J 5 bases, with 16 bases left between them. CDR1 and CDR2 from the germline V gene are LGHDT and YNNKEL (reference sequence). The CDR3 is 15 amino acids. CDR3 nucleotide sequence: TGTGCCAGCAGCCAGGCGATTGCGGGGTTCGAGACCCAGTACTTC. Encoded protein: CASSQAIAGFETQYF.

Written as DNA, the CDR3 is TGTGCCAGTAGTAGGGAGGATCAGGTGACCAATCAGCCCCAGCATTTT. This encodes CASSREDQVTNQPQHF. This chain connects TRBV19 to TRBJ1-5; D remains ambiguous. Germline CDR1 LNHDA, CDR2 SQIVND (reference sequence). CDR3 size: 16 residues. Trimming pared 4 bases from V and 3 bases from J, leaving 16 bases between.

The V call is TRBV7-9, the J call TRBJ2-7, with 8 bases identical to TRBD2. V was clipped by 7 bases and J by 5 bases; unmatched bases: 13. The CDR3 extends over 15 amino acids. Germline CDR1 reads SEHNR; CDR2 reads FQNEAQ (reference sequence). The CDR3: CASKPSGRIVDEQYF. The CDR3 DNA follows: TGTGCCAGCAAGCCCAGCGGGAGAATAGTCGACGAGCAGTACTTC. The full variable domain, in which reference TRBV7-9 and TRBJ2-7 provide the parts outside the CDR3, is DTGVSQNPRHKITKRGQNVTFRCDPISEHNRLYWYRQTLGQGPEFLTYFQNEAQLEKSRLLSDRFSAERPKGSFSTLEIQRTEQGDSAMYLCASKPSGRIVDEQYFGPGTRLTVT.

V gene TRBV28 combines with J gene TRBJ2-3; 9 nucleotides agree with TRBD2. V shed 2 bases and J 2 bases; nucleotides not matched to a gene: 2. Germline V gene lookup returns CDR1 MDHEN and CDR2 SYDVKM. The CDR3 is made up of 15 amino acids. DNA for the CDR3: TGTGCCAGCAGTTTAGCGGGAGGGCCCACAGATACGCAGTATTTT. Translated, it gives CASSLAGGPTDTQYF. Complete variable domain (other parts from reference TRBV28 and TRBJ2-3): DVKVTQSSRYLVKRTGEKVFLECVQDMDHENMFWYRQDPGLGLRLIYFSYDVKMKEKGDIPEGYSVSREKKERFSLILESASTNQTSMYLCASSLAGGPTDTQYFGPGTRLTVL.

This clone showed up just once. This sequence joins TRBV9 and TRBJ2-1, with D unresolved. V dropped 0 bases and J dropped 5 bases, with 6 bases sitting between them. Germline CDR1 and CDR2: SGDLS and YYNGEE. CDR3 size: 13 residues. CDR3 DNA: TGTGCCAGCAGCGTAGGTGGGCACAATGAGCAGTTCTTC. Translation gives CASSVGGHNEQFF.